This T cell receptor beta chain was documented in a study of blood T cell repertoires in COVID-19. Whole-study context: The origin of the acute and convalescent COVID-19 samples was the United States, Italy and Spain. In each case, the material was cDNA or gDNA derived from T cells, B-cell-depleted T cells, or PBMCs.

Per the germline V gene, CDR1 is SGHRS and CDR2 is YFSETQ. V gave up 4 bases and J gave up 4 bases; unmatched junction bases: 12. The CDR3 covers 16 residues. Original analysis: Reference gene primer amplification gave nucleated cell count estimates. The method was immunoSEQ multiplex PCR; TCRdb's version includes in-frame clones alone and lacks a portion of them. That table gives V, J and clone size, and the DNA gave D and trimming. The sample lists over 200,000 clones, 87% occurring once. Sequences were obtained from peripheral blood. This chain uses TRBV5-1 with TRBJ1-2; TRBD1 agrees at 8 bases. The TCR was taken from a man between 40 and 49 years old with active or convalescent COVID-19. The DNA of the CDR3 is TGCGCCAGCAGCGATCTGACAGGGGATAAGGGCTATGGCTACACCTTC. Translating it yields CASSDLTGDKGYGYTF.